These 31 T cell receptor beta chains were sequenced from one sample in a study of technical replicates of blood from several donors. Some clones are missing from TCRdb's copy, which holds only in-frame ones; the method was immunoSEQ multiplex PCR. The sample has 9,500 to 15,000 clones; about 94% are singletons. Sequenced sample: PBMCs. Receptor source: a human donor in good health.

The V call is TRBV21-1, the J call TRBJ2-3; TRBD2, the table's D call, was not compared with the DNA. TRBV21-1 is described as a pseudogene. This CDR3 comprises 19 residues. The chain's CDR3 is CASSKLEEGTATSTDTQYF. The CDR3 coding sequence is TGTGCCAGCAGCAAGTTGGAGGAAGGGACTGCTACTAGCACAGATACGCAGTATTTT.

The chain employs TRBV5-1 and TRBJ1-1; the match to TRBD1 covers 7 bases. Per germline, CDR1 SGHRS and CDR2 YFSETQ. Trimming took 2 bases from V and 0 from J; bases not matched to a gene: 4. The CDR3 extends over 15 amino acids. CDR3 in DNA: TGCGCCAGCAGCTTAAGACAGGGTGTGAACACTGAAGCTTTCTTT. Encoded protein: CASSLRQGVNTEAFF.

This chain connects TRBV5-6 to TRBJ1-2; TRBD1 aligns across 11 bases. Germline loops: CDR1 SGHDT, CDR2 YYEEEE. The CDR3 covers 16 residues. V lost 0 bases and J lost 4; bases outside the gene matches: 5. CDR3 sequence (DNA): TGTGCCAGCAGCTTGGGCCGGACAGGGGGCAGCTATGGCTACACCTTC. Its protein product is CASSLGRTGGSYGYTF. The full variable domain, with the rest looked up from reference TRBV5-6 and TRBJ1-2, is DAGVTQSPTHLIKTRGQQVTLRCSPKSGHDTVSWYQQALGQGPQFIFQYYEEEERQRGNFPDRFSGHQFPNYSSELNVNALLLGDSALYLCASSLGRTGGSYGYTFGSGTRLTVV.

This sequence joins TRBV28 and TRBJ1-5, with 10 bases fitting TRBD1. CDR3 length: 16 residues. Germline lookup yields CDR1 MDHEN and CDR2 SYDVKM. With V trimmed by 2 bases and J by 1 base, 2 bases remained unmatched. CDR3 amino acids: CASSLGTGESNQPQHF. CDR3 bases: TGTGCCAGCAGTTTAGGGACAGGGGAGAGCAATCAGCCCCAGCATTTT.

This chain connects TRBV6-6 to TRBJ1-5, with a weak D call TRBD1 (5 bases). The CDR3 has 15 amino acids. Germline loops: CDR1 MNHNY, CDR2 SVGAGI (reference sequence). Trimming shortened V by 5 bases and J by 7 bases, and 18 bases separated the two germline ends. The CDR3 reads CASSRGDPGSQPQHF. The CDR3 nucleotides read TGTGCCAGCAGTCGGGGGGACCCAGGTTCCCAGCCCCAGCATTTT.

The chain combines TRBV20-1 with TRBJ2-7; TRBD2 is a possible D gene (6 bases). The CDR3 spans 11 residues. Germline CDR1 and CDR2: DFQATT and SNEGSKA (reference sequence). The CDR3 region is CSIPGDYEQYF. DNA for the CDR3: TGCAGCATCCCGGGGGATTACGAGCAGTACTTC.

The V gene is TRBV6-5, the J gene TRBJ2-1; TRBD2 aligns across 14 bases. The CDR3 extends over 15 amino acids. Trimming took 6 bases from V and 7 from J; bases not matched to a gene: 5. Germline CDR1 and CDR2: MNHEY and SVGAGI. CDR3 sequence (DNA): TGTGCCAGCAGCCAGGGACTAGCGGGAGAAAATGAGCAGTTCTTC. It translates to CASSQGLAGENEQFF.

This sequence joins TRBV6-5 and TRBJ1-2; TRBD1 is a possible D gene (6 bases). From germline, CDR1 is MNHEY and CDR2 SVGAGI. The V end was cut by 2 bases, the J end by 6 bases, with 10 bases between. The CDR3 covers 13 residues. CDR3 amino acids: CASSYDRNHGYTF. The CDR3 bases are TGTGCCAGCAGTTACGACAGGAACCATGGCTACACCTTC.

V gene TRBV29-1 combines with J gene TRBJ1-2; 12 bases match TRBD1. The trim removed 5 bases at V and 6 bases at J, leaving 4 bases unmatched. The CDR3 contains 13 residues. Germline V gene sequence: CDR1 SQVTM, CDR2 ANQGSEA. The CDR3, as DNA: TGCAGCGTTCGGGACAGGGGGCAAGATGGCTACACCTTC. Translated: CSVRDRGQDGYTF.

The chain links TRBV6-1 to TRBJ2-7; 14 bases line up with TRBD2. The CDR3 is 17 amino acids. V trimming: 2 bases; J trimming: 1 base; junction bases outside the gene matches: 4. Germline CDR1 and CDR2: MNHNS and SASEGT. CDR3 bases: TGTGCCAGCAGTGAACCGGGACTAGCGGGAGTGTCCTACGAGCAGTACTTC. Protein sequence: CASSEPGLAGVSYEQYF.

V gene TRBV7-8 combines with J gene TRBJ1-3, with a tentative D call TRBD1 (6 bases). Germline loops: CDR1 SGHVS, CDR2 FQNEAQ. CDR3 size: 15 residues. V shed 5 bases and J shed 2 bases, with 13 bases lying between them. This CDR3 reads CASSPHRVTGNTIYF. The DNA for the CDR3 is TGTGCCAGCAGCCCTCACAGGGTTACTGGAAACACCATATATTTT.

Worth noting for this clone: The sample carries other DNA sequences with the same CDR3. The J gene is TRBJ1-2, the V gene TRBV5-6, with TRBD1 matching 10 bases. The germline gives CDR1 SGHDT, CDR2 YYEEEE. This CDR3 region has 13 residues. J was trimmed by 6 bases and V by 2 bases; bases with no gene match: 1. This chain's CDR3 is CASSLGQGDGYTF. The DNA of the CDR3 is TGTGCCAGCAGCTTAGGACAGGGGGATGGCTACACCTTC.

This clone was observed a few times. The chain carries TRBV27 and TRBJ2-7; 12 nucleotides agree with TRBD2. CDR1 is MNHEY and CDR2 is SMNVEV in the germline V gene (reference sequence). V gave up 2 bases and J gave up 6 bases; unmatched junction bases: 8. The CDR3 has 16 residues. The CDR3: CASSLMSSGRAGEQYF. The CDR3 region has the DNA TGTGCCAGCAGTTTAATGTCTAGCGGGAGGGCCGGCGAGCAGTACTTC.

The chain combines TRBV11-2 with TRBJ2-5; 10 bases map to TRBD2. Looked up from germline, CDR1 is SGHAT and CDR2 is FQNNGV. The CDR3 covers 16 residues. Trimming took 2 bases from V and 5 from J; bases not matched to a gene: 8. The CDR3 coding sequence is TGTGCCAGCAGCTTAACAGCTAGCGGGAGCGGGGAGACCCAGTACTTC. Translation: CASSLTASGSGETQYF.

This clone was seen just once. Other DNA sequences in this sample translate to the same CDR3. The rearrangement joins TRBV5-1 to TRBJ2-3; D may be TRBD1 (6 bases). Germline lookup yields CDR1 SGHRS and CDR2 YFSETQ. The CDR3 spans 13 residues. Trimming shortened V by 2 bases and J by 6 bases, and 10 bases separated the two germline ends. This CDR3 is CASSFPGEDTQYF. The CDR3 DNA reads TGCGCCAGCAGCTTCCCAGGGGAGGATACGCAGTATTTT.

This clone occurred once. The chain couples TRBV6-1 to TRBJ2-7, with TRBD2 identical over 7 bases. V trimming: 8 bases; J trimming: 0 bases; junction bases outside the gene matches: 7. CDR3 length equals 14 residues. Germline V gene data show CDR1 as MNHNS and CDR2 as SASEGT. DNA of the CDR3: TGTGCCAGCCGGGAGCGGGGTGCCTCCTACGAGCAGTACTTC. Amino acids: CASRERGASYEQYF.

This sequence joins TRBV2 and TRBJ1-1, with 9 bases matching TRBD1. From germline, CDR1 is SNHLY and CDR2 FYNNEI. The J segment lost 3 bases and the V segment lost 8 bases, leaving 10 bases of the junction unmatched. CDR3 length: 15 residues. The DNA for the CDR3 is TGTGCCAGCGGAACGATACAGGGGGCCTACACTGAAGCTTTCTTT. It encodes CASGTIQGAYTEAFF.

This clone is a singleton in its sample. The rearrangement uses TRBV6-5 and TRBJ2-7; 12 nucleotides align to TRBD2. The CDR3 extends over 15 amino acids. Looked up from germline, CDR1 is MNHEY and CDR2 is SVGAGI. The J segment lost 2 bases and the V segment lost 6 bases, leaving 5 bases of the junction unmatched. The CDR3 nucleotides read TGTGCCAGCAGATACGGGACTAGCGGGCCCTACGAGCAGTACTTC. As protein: CASRYGTSGPYEQYF.

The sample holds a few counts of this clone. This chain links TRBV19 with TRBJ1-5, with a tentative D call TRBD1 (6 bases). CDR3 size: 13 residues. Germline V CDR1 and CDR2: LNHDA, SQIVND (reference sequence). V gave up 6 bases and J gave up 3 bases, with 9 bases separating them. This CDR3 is CASRWTVNQPQHF. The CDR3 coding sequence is TGTGCCAGTAGATGGACAGTCAATCAGCCCCAGCATTTT.

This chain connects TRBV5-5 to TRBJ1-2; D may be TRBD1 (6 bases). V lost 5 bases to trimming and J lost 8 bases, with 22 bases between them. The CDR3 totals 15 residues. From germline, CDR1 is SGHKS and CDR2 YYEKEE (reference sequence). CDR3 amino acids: CASSPDGQYVSGYTF. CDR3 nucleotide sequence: TGTGCCAGCAGTCCGGACGGACAGTATGTGTCGGGCTACACCTTC. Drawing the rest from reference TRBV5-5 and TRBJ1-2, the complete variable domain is DAGVTQSPTHLIKTRGQQVTLRCSPISGHKSVSWYQQVLGQGPQFIFQYYEKEERGRGNFPDRFSARQFPNYSSELNVNALLLGDSALYLCASSPDGQYVSGYTFGSGTRLTVV.

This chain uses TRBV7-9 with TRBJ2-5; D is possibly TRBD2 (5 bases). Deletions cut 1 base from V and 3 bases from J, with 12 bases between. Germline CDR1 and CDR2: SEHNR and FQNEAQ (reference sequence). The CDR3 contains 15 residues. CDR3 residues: CASSLVGSVEETQYF. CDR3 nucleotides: TGTGCCAGCAGCTTAGTTGGTAGCGTGGAAGAGACCCAGTACTTC.

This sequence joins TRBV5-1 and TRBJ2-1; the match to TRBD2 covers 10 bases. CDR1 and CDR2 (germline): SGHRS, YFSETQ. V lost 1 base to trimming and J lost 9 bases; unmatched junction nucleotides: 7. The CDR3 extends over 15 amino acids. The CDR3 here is CASSLSSSGSREQFF. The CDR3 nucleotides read TGCGCCAGCAGCTTGTCGTCTAGCGGGAGCCGTGAGCAGTTCTTC. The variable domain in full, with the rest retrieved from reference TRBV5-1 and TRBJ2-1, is KAGVTQTPRYLIKTRGQQVTLSCSPISGHRSVSWYQQTPGQGLQFLFEYFSETQRNKGNFPGRFSGRQFSNSRSEMNVSTLELGDSALYLCASSLSSSGSREQFFGPGTRLTVL.

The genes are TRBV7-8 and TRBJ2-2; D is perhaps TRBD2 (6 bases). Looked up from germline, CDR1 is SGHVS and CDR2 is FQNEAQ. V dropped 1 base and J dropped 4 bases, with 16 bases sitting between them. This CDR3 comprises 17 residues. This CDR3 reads CASSLGGRLASTGELFF. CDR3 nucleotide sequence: TGTGCCAGCAGCTTAGGAGGGCGGCTAGCGAGCACCGGGGAGCTGTTTTTT.

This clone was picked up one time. The CDR3 is CASSLGSGQNTEAFF. The CDR3 bases are TGTGCCAGCAGCCTCGGGTCAGGGCAGAACACTGAAGCTTTCTTT. This chain joins TRBV13 and TRBJ1-1, with D perhaps TRBD1 (5 bases). CDR3 length equals 15 residues. Germline V gene sequence: CDR1 PRHDT, CDR2 FYEKMQ (reference sequence). The V end lost 5 bases, the J end lost 1 base, and 14 bases lay between the germline ends.

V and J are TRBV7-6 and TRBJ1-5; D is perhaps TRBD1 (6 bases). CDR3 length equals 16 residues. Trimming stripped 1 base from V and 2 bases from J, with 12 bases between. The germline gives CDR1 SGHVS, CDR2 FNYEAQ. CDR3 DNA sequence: TGTGCCAGCAGCTTAGAAGGGGGTGGTGGCAATCAGCCCCAGCATTTT. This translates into CASSLEGGGGNQPQHF.

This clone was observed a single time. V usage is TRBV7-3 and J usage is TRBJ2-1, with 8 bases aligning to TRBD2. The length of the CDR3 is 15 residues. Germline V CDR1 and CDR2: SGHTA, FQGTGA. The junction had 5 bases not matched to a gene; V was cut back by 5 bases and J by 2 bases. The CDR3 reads CASSRGLAAYNEQFF. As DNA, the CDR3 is TGTGCCAGCAGCAGAGGACTAGCAGCCTACAATGAGCAGTTCTTC.

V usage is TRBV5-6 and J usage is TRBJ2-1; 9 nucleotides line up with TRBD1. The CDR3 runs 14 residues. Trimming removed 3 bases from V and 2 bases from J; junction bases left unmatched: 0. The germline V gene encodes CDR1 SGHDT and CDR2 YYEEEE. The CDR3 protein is CASSWTGAYNEQFF. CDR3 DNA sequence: TGTGCCAGCAGCTGGACAGGGGCCTACAATGAGCAGTTCTTC.

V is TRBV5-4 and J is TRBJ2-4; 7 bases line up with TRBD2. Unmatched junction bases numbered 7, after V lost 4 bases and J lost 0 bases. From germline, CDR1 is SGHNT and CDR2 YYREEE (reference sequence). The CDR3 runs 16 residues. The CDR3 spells CASSPGTTRAKNIQYF. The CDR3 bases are TGTGCCAGCAGCCCGGGGACTACCAGAGCCAAAAACATTCAGTACTTC.

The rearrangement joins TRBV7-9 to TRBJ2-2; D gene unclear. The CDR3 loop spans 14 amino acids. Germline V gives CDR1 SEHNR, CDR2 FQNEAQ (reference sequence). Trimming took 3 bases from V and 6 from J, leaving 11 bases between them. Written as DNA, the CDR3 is TGTGCCAGCAGCTTTGGGCAGCTCCCCGGGGAGCTGTTTTTT. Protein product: CASSFGQLPGELFF.

CDR3 sequence: CASSSPTGGEKLFF. As DNA, the CDR3 is TGTGCCAGCAGTTCACCGACAGGGGGTGAAAAACTGTTTTTT. This chain links TRBV28 with TRBJ1-4, with 9 bases fitting TRBD1. Germline V gene data show CDR1 as MDHEN and CDR2 as SYDVKM. V shed 4 bases and J 7 bases; nucleotides not matched to a gene: 4. The CDR3 length is 14 residues.

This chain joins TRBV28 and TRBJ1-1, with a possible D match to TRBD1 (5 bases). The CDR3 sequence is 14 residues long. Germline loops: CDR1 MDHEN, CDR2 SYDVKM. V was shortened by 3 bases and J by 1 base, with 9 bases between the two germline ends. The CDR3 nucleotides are TGTGCCAGCAGTTTGACAGCTTGGAACACTGAAGCTTTCTTT. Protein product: CASSLTAWNTEAFF.